The source of this T cell receptor (beta chain) is a study of blood T cell repertoires in COVID-19 (TCRdb year 2020). Background for the entire study: The collaborator samples originated in the United States, Italy and Spain and spanned the acute and convalescent phases of COVID-19. The repertoires were released in a freely available public database intended as a resource for research on the immune response to SARS-CoV-2. The sample metadata nearly always contained a de-identified subject ID, COVID-19 status, age in years and sex. Where HLA class I and class II types were available, the types were taken from metadata supplied by the sample provider, not from assay-based typing. The material from the prospective study consisted of cDNA or gDNA derived from T cells, B-cell-depleted T cells, or PBMCs. The dataset comprised deeply sampled blood TCRbeta repertoires from subjects exposed to, actively infected with, or recovered from COVID-19. Samples came from the ongoing ImmuneRACE study (first 160 participants) plus 1,254 subjects from 6 global collaborators. General conclusions and limits of the study: Clinical and demographic metadata were provided uncurated, with the amount varying by source and participant.

Remarks on this clone: Its antigen has not been determined. No clone much larger than this one lies a single base away; base qualities are absent.

TCRbeta CDR3 regions were amplified from genomic DNA using the immunoSEQ Assay, a bias-controlled multiplex PCR. Per the source publication's procedure: The number of nucleated cells in each sample was estimated by amplification of reference gene primers within the assay. To quantify the absolute abundance of each unique TCRbeta CDR3 rearrangement, sequence reads were collapsed and filtered. For each sample, productive Simpson clonality was calculated by taking the square root of Simpson's diversity index across productive rearrangements. The table comes from immuneACCESS by way of TCRdb, which keeps in-frame sequences with V and J called. Part of the clones is missing from these tables; in studies checked, under half for an unresolved V gene and the rest for unknown reasons. V and J calls and clone size are as listed in that table; D and trimming were resolved from the DNA. Across this sample there are about 74,000 clones, with just over 85% seen only once. Approximately 1.9% of the sample is taken by the ten largest.

Collaborating institutions collected whole blood in K2EDTA tubes following their own protocols. For TCRbeta analysis, collaborators shipped samples in one of three forms: frozen whole blood, isolated PBMCs, or DNA extracted from either of those sample types. From its cysteine to its phenylalanine, the CDR3 spans 15 amino acids. Of all the DNA, just the CDR3 is kept, 45 bases in frame from base 1. At the junction V is shortened by 4 bases and J by 0 bases, with 11 bases in between. As encoded in the germline V gene, CDR1 is SGHTA while CDR2 is FQGNSA. The sample was peripheral blood. Recombination linked TRBV7-2 to TRBJ2-3; D gene: possibly TRBD1, on 6 matching bases. The TCR sequence derives from a woman older than 75 with active or convalescent COVID-19. The CDR3 region: CASSSRDTSTDTQYF. The DNA sequence is given as TGTGCCAGCAGCTCCCGGGACACCAGCACAGATACGCAGTATTTT.